This T cell receptor (beta chain) was profiled in a study of T-cell reconstitution after alpha-beta-depleted transplantation in children. Preparing the TCRbeta library involved the use of unique molecular identifiers. TCRdb itself ran the PCR reads through MiXCR, one entry per CDR3 protein. The repertoire has about 540,000 distinct CDR3 sequences, approximately 16% of them found once; the top ten carry 3.3%. Germline CDR1 SEHNR, CDR2 FQNEAQ (reference sequence). The J segment lost 0 bases and the V segment lost 4 bases, leaving 16 bases of the junction unmatched. CDR3 length: 20 residues. This receptor was obtained from a human donor who donated a stem cell graft to a child with acute lymphoblastic leukemia. The source was PBMCs from the stem cell graft donor, collected from the stem cell graft. The gene calls are TRBV7-9 and TRBJ2-4; the match to TRBD2 covers 9 bases. The CDR3 DNA sequence: TGTGCCAGCAGCTCGAGGCTTCTAGCGGGAAGGGTTGAAGCCAAAAACATTCAGTACTTC. Residues: CASSSRLLAGRVEAKNIQYF. The full variable domain, with the rest looked up from reference TRBV7-9 and TRBJ2-4, is DTGVSQNPRHKITKRGQNVTFRCDPISEHNRLYWYRQTLGQGPEFLTYFQNEAQLEKSRLLSDRFSAERPKGSFSTLEIQRTEQGDSAMYLCASSSRLLAGRVEAKNIQYFGAGTRLSVL.